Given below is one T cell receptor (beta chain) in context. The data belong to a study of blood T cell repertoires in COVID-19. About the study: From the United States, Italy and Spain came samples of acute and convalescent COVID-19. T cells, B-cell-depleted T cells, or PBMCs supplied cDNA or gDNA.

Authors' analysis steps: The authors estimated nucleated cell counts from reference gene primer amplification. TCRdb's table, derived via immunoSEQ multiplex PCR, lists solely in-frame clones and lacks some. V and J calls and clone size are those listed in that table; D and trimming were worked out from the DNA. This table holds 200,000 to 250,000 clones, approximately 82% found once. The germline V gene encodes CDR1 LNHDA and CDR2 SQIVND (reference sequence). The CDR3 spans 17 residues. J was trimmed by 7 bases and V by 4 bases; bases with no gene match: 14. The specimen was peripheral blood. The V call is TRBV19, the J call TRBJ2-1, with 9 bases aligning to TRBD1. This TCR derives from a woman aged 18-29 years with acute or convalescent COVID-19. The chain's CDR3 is CASSNPSGTGSVNEQFF. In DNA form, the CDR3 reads TGTGCCAGTAGTAATCCTTCCGGGACAGGGTCGGTGAATGAGCAGTTCTTC.